Listed below are T cell receptor beta chains from one sample, sequenced in a study of OX40 agonist ivuxolimab in advanced cancers. TCRdb's table, derived via immunoSEQ multiplex PCR, lists solely in-frame clones and lacks some. In the table there are approximately 41,000 clones, roughly nine tenths of which are singletons. The sample consisted of CD4+ or CD8+ T cells sorted from blood, taken in a trial of the OX40 agonist ivuxolimab. The receptors here all came from an adult with an advanced solid tumor such as melanoma, head and neck, liver or kidney cancer. Both conserved end residues are part of each CDR3. A D gene is named only where the DNA matches it firmly. Where a row states a size, it is once, few, many or the class of an expanded clone; other rows omit it.

TRBV11-2,.,TRBJ2-7,.,TGTGCCAGCAGGCTTAGTCAGGGCCTCTCCTACGAGCAGTACTTC,CASRLSQGLSYEQYF
TRBV6-5,.,TRBJ1-5,.,TGTGCCAGCAGTTACGGAGTGGGGTTAGGTCAGCCCCAGCATTTT,CASSYGVGLGQPQHF
TRBV28,.,TRBJ2-7,.,TGTGCCAGCAGTCCCTACAGGGAGCAGTACTTC,CASSPYREQYF
TRBV25-1,.,TRBJ2-1,TRBD1,TGTGCCAGCGTAAGGGGGGACAGGGCGGGGTACAATGAGCAGTTCTTC,CASVRGDRAGYNEQFF
TRBV6-5,.,TRBJ2-2,.,TGTGCCAGCAGTTTCCACCTGGGCGGGGAGCTGTTTTTT,CASSFHLGGELFF
TRBV19,.,TRBJ2-2,TRBD1,TGTGCCAGTGAGGACAGGGTTTGGATGCGGGAGCTGTTTTTT,CASEDRVWMRELFF
TRBV19,.,TRBJ2-2,.,TGTGCCAGTAGTACGGCCGGGGAGCTGTTTTTT,CASSTAGELFF
TRBV5-6,.,TRBJ2-7,.,TGTGCCAGCAGCTTGCTAATAGACTACGAGCAGTACTTC,CASSLLIDYEQYF
TRBV13,.,TRBJ2-7,.,TGTGCCAGCAGCACCCCTAATACTCGTGGCTACGAGCAGTACTTC,CASSTPNTRGYEQYF
TRBV4-1,.,TRBJ2-2,.,TGCGCCAGCAGCCAAGATCACACGGGAGCGAACACCGGGGAGCTGTTTTTT,CASSQDHTGANTGELFF
TRBV6-6,few,TRBJ1-1,.,TGTGCCAGCAGGGACACTTTGAACACTGAAGCTTTCTTT,CASRDTLNTEAFF
TRBV13,.,TRBJ2-2,.,TGTGCCAGCAGCTTAGGCACCGGGGAGCTGTTTTTT,CASSLGTGELFF
TRBV7-3,.,TRBJ2-1,.,TGTGCCAGCAGCTTAATTGGGGGGGCAGACAATGAGCAGTTCTTC,CASSLIGGADNEQFF
TRBV27,.,TRBJ2-7,.,TGTGCCAGCAGGGGTTACGAGCAGTACTTC,CASRGYEQYF
TRBV4-3,.,TRBJ2-5,.,TGCGCCAGCAGCCAAGATGGGCGCTTGGGAGAGACCCAGTACTTC,CASSQDGRLGETQYF
TRBV7-6,.,TRBJ2-2,.,TGTGCCAGCAGCTCCTCCCAGGGCAGGGTCACCGGGGAGCTGTTTTTT,CASSSSQGRVTGELFF
TRBV11-2,once,TRBJ2-7,.,TGTGCCAGCAGCTTAGCGTCTAGCTCGTACGAGCAGTACTTC,CASSLASSSYEQYF
TRBV25-1,once,TRBJ1-1,.,TGTGCCAGCAGTGAACTTGCGGAGCCGAACACTGAAGCTTTCTTT,CASSELAEPNTEAFF
TRBV4-1,.,TRBJ2-1,.,TGCGCCAGCAGCCAGGGCACCTACAATGAGCAGTTCTTC,CASSQGTYNEQFF
TRBV6-1,.,TRBJ1-1,.,TGTGCCAGCAGTGAAGCCGGGTCCATCACTGAAGCTTTCTTT,CASSEAGSITEAFF
TRBV27,.,TRBJ1-3,TRBD1,TGTGCCAGCAGTACCTCAGGGGGCTCTGGAAACACCATATATTTT,CASSTSGGSGNTIYF
TRBV28,once,TRBJ1-1,TRBD1,TGTGCCAGCAGCCCCCGACAGGGCCCGGGGACTGAAGCTTTCTTT,CASSPRQGPGTEAFF
TRBV5-4,.,TRBJ2-3,TRBD1,TGTGCCAGCAGCTTCGAGACAGGGGTTACAGATACGCAGTATTTT,CASSFETGVTDTQYF
TRBV6-5,.,TRBJ2-3,.,TGTGCCAGCAGTTACTCGGGGGGGGCAGAAAGAGATACGCAGTATTTT,CASSYSGGAERDTQYF
TRBV11-2,once,TRBJ2-5,.,TGTGCCAGCAGCTTAGGGGGAGTGACCCAGTACTTC,CASSLGGVTQYF